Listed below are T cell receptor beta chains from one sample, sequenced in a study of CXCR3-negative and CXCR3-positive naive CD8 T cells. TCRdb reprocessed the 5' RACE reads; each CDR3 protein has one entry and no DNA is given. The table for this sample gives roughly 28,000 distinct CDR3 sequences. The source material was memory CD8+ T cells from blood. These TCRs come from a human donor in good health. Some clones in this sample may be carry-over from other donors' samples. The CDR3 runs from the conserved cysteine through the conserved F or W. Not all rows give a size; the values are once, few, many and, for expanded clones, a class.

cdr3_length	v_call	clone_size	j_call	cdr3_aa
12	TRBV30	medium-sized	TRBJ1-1	CAHFTDNTEAFF
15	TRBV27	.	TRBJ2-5	CASSFSAGGQETQYF
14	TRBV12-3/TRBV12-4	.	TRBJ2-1	CASSRGGRGDEQFF
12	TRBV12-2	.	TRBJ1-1	CASRLPGREAFF
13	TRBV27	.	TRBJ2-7	CASSLGQDYEQYF
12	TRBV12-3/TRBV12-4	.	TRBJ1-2	CASSPQGDGYTF
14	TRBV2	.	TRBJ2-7	CASSERDRPYEQYF
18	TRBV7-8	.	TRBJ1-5	CASSSTSGTGILNQPQHF
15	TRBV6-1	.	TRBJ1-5	CASSRTGHRNQPQHF
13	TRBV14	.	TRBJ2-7	CASSQRPYYEQYF
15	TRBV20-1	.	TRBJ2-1	CSASETSGGANEQFF
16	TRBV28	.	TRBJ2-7	CASSGGQGWGQYEQYF
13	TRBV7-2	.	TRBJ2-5	CASSTRAWKTQYF
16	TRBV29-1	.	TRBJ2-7	CSVARTGGGNDYEQYF
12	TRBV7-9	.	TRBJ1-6	CASSWGAEPLHF
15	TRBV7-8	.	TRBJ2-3	CASSFSDGGTDTQYF
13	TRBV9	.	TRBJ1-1	CASSVGWNTEAFF
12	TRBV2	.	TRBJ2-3	CASSGYGDTQYF
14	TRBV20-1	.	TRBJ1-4	CSARIGGESEKLFF
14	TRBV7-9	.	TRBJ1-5	CASSSTGSNQPQHF
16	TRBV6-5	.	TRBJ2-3	CASSYKGGGKLDTQYF
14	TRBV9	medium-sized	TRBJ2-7	CASSVSGTGGEQYF
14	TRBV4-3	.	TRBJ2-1	CASSQDHRANEQFF
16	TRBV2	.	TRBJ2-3	CASKGVASGDTDTQYF
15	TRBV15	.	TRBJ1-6	CATSPAAGFGSPLHF
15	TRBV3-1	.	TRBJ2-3	CASSQDRAAADTQYF
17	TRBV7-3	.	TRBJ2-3	CASSPHLGGGGTDTQYF
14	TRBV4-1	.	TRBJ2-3	CASSQAAGMDRQYF
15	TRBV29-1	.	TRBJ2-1	CSGEGTSGSEDEQFF